What follows are 30 T cell receptor beta chains derived from one specimen sequenced in a study of blood T cell repertoires in COVID-19 (dated by TCRdb to between 2020 and 2021). Libraries were made using the immunoSEQ multiplex PCR assay. TCRdb took this table from immuneACCESS and kept in-frame rearrangements with V and J called. Such tables lack part of the clones; where checked against another copy, unresolved V genes explain under half of the gap, and the rest is unexplained. Present in this sample are about 120,000 clones, around 89% of which were seen just once. The ten largest clones capture about 19% of the sample. Specimen: peripheral blood. These receptors were collected from a human donor with acute or convalescent COVID-19. The donor label of this sample is uncertain.

A single count supports this clone. The chain employs TRBV11-3 and TRBJ2-1, with TRBD2 matching 7 bases. Germline values: CDR1 SGHNT, CDR2 YENEEA. This CDR3 has 14 amino acids. The trim removed 3 bases at V and 5 bases at J, leaving 4 bases unmatched. Here the CDR3 reads CASSLSAGNNEQFF. CDR3 sequence (DNA): TGTGCCAGCAGCTTGTCAGCGGGAAACAATGAGCAGTTCTTC.

The gene calls are TRBV7-3 and TRBJ2-7, with TRBD2 identical over 7 bases. The length of the CDR3 is 13 residues. With 4 bases clipped from V and 3 bases from J, the junction kept 3 bases outside the gene matches. Germline lookup yields CDR1 SGHTA and CDR2 FQGTGA. CDR3 residues: CASSWDYDYEQYF. The CDR3 DNA reads TGTGCCAGCAGCTGGGACTACGACTACGAGCAGTACTTC.

CDR3 in amino acids: CASSVGGTSSGNTIYF. CDR3 nucleotide sequence: TGTGCCAGCAGCGTAGGCGGGACTAGCTCTGGAAACACCATATATTTT. The chain couples TRBV9 to TRBJ1-3, with D possibly being TRBD1 (5 bases). The CDR3 runs to 16 residues. CDR1 and CDR2 (germline): SGDLS, YYNGEE. Trimming removed 0 bases at V and 0 bases at J, with 10 bases between. The whole variable domain, filled in from reference TRBV9 and TRBJ1-3, reads DSGVTQTPKHLITATGQRVTLRCSPRSGDLSVYWYQQSLDQGLQFLIQYYNGEERAKGNILERFSAQQFPDLHSELNLSSLELGDSALYFCASSVGGTSSGNTIYFGEGSWLTVV.

This clone was seen only once. The chain links TRBV15 to TRBJ2-1, with a possible D match to TRBD2 (6 bases). The CDR3 length is 17 residues. The V end was cut by 5 bases, the J end by 0 bases, with 17 bases between. Germline loops: CDR1 LNHNV, CDR2 YYDKDF (reference sequence). The CDR3 coding sequence is TGTGCCACCAGCGGTTTCGGGAGTACGAGCTCCTACAATGAGCAGTTCTTC. Translating gives CATSGFGSTSSYNEQFF.

The chain couples TRBV10-3 to TRBJ2-1; 9 bases are shared with TRBD2. CDR1 and CDR2 from the germline V gene are ENHRY and SYGVKD. V was pared by 0 bases and J by 3 bases, with 12 bases of the junction left unmatched. CDR3 length equals 19 residues. The CDR3 DNA sequence: TGTGCCATCAGTGAGTCGGAGGGACTAGCCCTATACTACTACAATGAGCAGTTCTTC. This codes for CAISESEGLALYYYNEQFF.

This clone was seen more than once but under ten times. The rearrangement uses TRBV2 and TRBJ1-5; TRBD1 might be the D (5 bases). The germline V and J ends were trimmed by 6 bases and 8 bases, with 23 bases remaining between them. The germline gives CDR1 SNHLY, CDR2 FYNNEI. This CDR3 has 16 residues. As DNA, the CDR3 is TGTGCCAGCAGGGTCTGGGGGGGGGAAGAAGGTAAGCCCCAGCATTTT. Translation: CASRVWGGEEGKPQHF.

This chain uses TRBV11-3 with TRBJ2-1; 8 bases line up with TRBD1. CDR1 and CDR2 from the germline V gene are SGHNT and YENEEA. This CDR3 spans 15 amino acids. The V segment lost 1 base and the J segment 7 bases; nucleotides outside the gene matches: 6. The CDR3 loop reads CASSLGQGAGNEQFF. CDR3 sequence (DNA): TGTGCCAGCAGCTTAGGGCAGGGGGCGGGGAATGAGCAGTTCTTC.

The V call is TRBV5-5, the J call TRBJ1-1; a possible D gene is TRBD1 (5 bases). V lost 0 bases and J lost 6, with 30 bases in between. Germline CDR1 and CDR2: SGHKS and YYEKEE (reference sequence). The CDR3 totals 20 residues. This CDR3 reads CASSLEFGGLVLNVAAEAFF. The CDR3, as DNA: TGTGCCAGCAGCTTGGAATTCGGGGGACTGGTCTTGAATGTGGCGGCTGAAGCTTTCTTT. The full variable domain, rest sourced from reference TRBV5-5 and TRBJ1-1, is DAGVTQSPTHLIKTRGQQVTLRCSPISGHKSVSWYQQVLGQGPQFIFQYYEKEERGRGNFPDRFSARQFPNYSSELNVNALLLGDSALYLCASSLEFGGLVLNVAAEAFFGQGTRLTVV.

The chain combines TRBV14 with TRBJ2-1; tentative D call: TRBD2 (6 bases). Germline lookup yields CDR1 SGHDN and CDR2 FVKESK. The CDR3 loop spans 12 amino acids. The V and J ends lost 8 bases and 6 bases respectively, with 11 bases between them. The CDR3 is CASSGVGNEQFF. Here the CDR3 DNA reads TGTGCCAGCTCGGGGGTGGGCAATGAGCAGTTCTTC.

The chain combines TRBV6-5 with TRBJ1-1; the D is unclear. This CDR3 has 14 residues. The germline V gene encodes CDR1 MNHEY and CDR2 SVGAGI. V gave up 7 bases and J gave up 0 bases, with 12 bases separating them. The CDR3 loop reads CASKVQSMNTEAFF. The CDR3 region has the DNA TGTGCCAGCAAGGTACAGAGTATGAACACTGAAGCTTTCTTT.

The chain carries TRBV5-5 and TRBJ2-7, with D possibly being TRBD1 (5 bases). The CDR3 has 13 residues. Trimming removed 3 bases at V and 1 base at J, with 8 bases between. Germline loops: CDR1 SGHKS, CDR2 YYEKEE (reference sequence). The CDR3 bases are TGTGCCAGCAGCTGGCCAGGGTCCTACGAGCAGTACTTC. Its protein product is CASSWPGSYEQYF.

The CDR3 nucleotides read TGTGCCAGTAGTATAAATTGTCGACGGGCGGGGGGCCTCTATGTCCACGAGCAGTACTTC. This gives the protein CASSINCRRAGGLYVHEQYF. The rearrangement joins TRBV19 to TRBJ2-7; 8 bases fit TRBD2. Germline CDR1 LNHDA, CDR2 SQIVND (reference sequence). The V and J ends lost 2 bases and 5 bases, in that order; junction bases with no gene match: 23. The CDR3 contains 20 residues.

This chain connects TRBV7-8 to TRBJ1-4; no definite D call. The CDR3 consists of 15 residues. CDR1 SGHVS and CDR2 FQNEAQ come from the germline V gene. V lost 5 bases, J lost 0 bases, and 10 bases lay in between. Here the CDR3 DNA reads TGTGCCAGCAGCCCCCTAATTACAACTAATGAAAAACTGTTTTTT. It codes for CASSPLITTNEKLFF.

The chain combines TRBV5-6 with TRBJ1-2; D may be TRBD1 (6 bases). The CDR3 totals 14 residues. V lost 4 bases and J 8 bases, leaving 18 bases between the germline ends. CDR1 SGHDT and CDR2 YYEEEE come from the germline V gene. The chain's CDR3 is CASSPLGGAGGYTF. The CDR3, as DNA: TGTGCCAGCAGCCCCCTGGGGGGGGCTGGGGGCTACACCTTC.

In this sample, this clone turned up a few times. CDR3 amino acids: CATKAGTTTDTQYF. CDR3 sequence (DNA): TGTGCCACCAAAGCGGGGACTACCACAGATACGCAGTATTTT. The chain links TRBV2 to TRBJ2-3; 7 nucleotides agree with TRBD2. Germline assignment: CDR1 SNHLY and CDR2 FYNNEI. Unmatched junction bases numbered 9, after V lost 10 bases and J lost 2 bases. There are 14 residues in the CDR3.

The rearrangement links TRBV6-5 to TRBJ2-2, with 7 bases matching TRBD1. The CDR3 is 15 amino acids. Per germline, CDR1 MNHEY and CDR2 SVGAGI. After removal of 7 bases from V and 4 bases from J, the junction contained 9 bases not matched to a gene. CDR3 sequence reads: CASTPDRPITGELFF. The CDR3 coding sequence is TGTGCCAGCACCCCGGACAGGCCTATCACCGGGGAGCTGTTTTTT.

The chain recombines TRBV28 with TRBJ1-3; the D gene is possibly TRBD1 (5 bases). Germline V gene lookup returns CDR1 MDHEN and CDR2 SYDVKM. The V gene lost 7 bases and the J gene lost 7 bases, with 14 bases spanning the gap. CDR3 length: 13 residues. CDR3 region: CASTGFRANTIYF. The CDR3 nucleotides are TGTGCCAGCACCGGCTTCAGGGCCAACACCATATATTTT.

The chain couples TRBV5-1 to TRBJ1-1; 7 nucleotides line up with TRBD1. The CDR3 loop spans 13 amino acids. Germline CDR1 reads SGHRS; CDR2 reads YFSETQ. V was clipped by 4 bases and J by 6 bases; unmatched bases: 6. Here the CDR3 reads CASSPGTVAEAFF. The CDR3 coding sequence is TGCGCCAGCAGCCCCGGGACAGTAGCTGAAGCTTTCTTT.

A single count supports this clone. This rearrangement joins TRBV4-1 to TRBJ2-3; tentatively, D is TRBD2 (6 bases). CDR1 MGHRA and CDR2 YSYEKL come from the germline V gene. There are 14 residues in the CDR3. The V end was cut by 1 base, the J end by 7 bases, with 12 bases between. The CDR3 nucleotides are TGCGCCAGCAGCCAAGGGCCTAGCGAGAATACGCAGTATTTT. It is translated as CASSQGPSENTQYF.

V gene TRBV9 combines with J gene TRBJ1-6; D uncertain. This CDR3 is 14 amino acids long. V was pared by 0 bases and J by 7 bases, with 8 bases between. The germline V gene encodes CDR1 SGDLS and CDR2 YYNGEE. CDR3 region: CASSVGGMNSPLHF. The CDR3 DNA follows: TGTGCCAGCAGCGTAGGCGGAATGAATTCACCCCTCCACTTT. The full variable domain, in which reference TRBV9 and TRBJ1-6 provide the parts outside the CDR3, is DSGVTQTPKHLITATGQRVTLRCSPRSGDLSVYWYQQSLDQGLQFLIQYYNGEERAKGNILERFSAQQFPDLHSELNLSSLELGDSALYFCASSVGGMNSPLHFGNGTRLTVT.

This clone was counted a single time. V usage is TRBV27 and J usage is TRBJ1-5, with TRBD1 identical over 11 bases. Germline loops: CDR1 MNHEY, CDR2 SMNVEV (reference sequence). Losses at the gene ends were 3 bases for V and 1 base for J; bases not matched to a gene: 8. The CDR3 spans 18 residues. CDR3 in amino acids: CASSLAPGQGASNQPQHF. The DNA of the CDR3 is TGTGCCAGCAGTTTGGCCCCCGGACAGGGGGCAAGCAATCAGCCCCAGCATTTT.

The chain is built from TRBV29-1 and TRBJ2-1, with D possibly being TRBD1 (5 bases). V was pared by 4 bases and J by 3 bases, with 13 bases between. Per the germline V gene, CDR1 is SQVTM and CDR2 is ANQGSEA. The CDR3 spans 14 residues. The DNA for the CDR3 is TGCAGCGTTGTTGGACACCAAATCTACAATGAGCAGTTCTTC. It yields the protein CSVVGHQIYNEQFF.

The chain has TRBV5-6 and TRBJ1-3; D ambiguous. The germline V and J ends were trimmed by 2 bases and 4 bases, with 10 bases remaining between them. The length of the CDR3 is 14 residues. Germline V gene sequence: CDR1 SGHDT, CDR2 YYEEEE. CDR3 bases: TGTGCCAGCAGCTTTGTCGGGAGCGGAAACACCATATATTTT. It codes for CASSFVGSGNTIYF.

The gene calls are TRBV30 and TRBJ2-7; weak D call: TRBD2 (6 bases). V lost 0 bases to trimming and J lost 7 bases, with 16 bases between them. This CDR3 contains 14 residues. The germline CDR1 and CDR2 sequences are GTSNPN and SVGIG (reference sequence). This CDR3 is CAWSVLEFAGEQYF. CDR3 DNA: TGTGCCTGGAGTGTACTCGAGTTTGCGGGGGAGCAGTACTTC.

For the CDR3, the DNA is TGTGCCAGCCAGGGGATTAGGTCGAACACTGAAGCTTTCTTT. Its protein product is CASQGIRSNTEAFF. The V and J genes are TRBV2 and TRBJ1-1; possible D gene TRBD1, 6 bases. Deletions cut 8 bases from V and 1 base from J, with 14 bases between. Per germline, CDR1 SNHLY and CDR2 FYNNEI. The length of the CDR3 is 14 residues.

V and J are TRBV28 and TRBJ2-3, with 12 positions matching TRBD2. The CDR3 has 15 amino acids. The germline V gene has CDR1 MDHEN and CDR2 SYDVKM. J gave up 4 bases and V 6 bases, and 5 bases lay outside the gene matches. Here the CDR3 DNA reads TGTGCCAGCAGGCCGACTAGCGGGGGACCAGATACGCAGTATTTT. Translating gives CASRPTSGGPDTQYF.

The CDR3 DNA sequence: TGTGCCAGCAGTTTACTACTTAACTATGGCTACACCTTC. Its protein product is CASSLLLNYGYTF. This sequence joins TRBV12-3 or TRBV12-4 and TRBJ1-2; the D is unclear. Deletions cut 2 bases from V and 1 base from J, with 5 bases between. The CDR3 runs to 13 residues.

This clone was seen only once. CDR3 sequence reads: CASSNTGLTYEQYF. The CDR3, as DNA: TGTGCCAGCAGTAATACGGGACTTACCTACGAGCAGTACTTC. V gene TRBV11-2 combines with J gene TRBJ2-7, with D tentatively TRBD2 (6 bases). From germline, CDR1 is SGHAT and CDR2 FQNNGV. The CDR3 runs 14 residues. V gave up 6 bases and J gave up 2 bases, with 14 bases separating them.

This chain uses TRBV30 with TRBJ1-3; 8 nucleotides match TRBD1. Losses at the gene ends were 0 bases for V and 3 bases for J; bases not matched to a gene: 10. CDR1 and CDR2 (germline): GTSNPN, SVGIG (reference sequence). There are 17 residues in the CDR3. CDR3 amino acids: CAWSVSGQGAYGNTIYF. The CDR3 nucleotides are TGTGCCTGGAGTGTCTCGGGGCAGGGGGCATATGGAAACACCATATATTTT.

V usage is TRBV11-3 and J usage is TRBJ2-7, with TRBD1 matching over 8 bases. The CDR3 has 16 residues. V shed 0 bases and J 2 bases; nucleotides not matched to a gene: 6. Germline CDR1 and CDR2: SGHNT and YENEEA. The CDR3 DNA sequence: TGTGCCAGCAGCTTAGACCCGGACAGGGTGACCTACGAGCAGTACTTC. It codes for CASSLDPDRVTYEQYF.